The 15 T cell receptor beta chains in this list originate from one sample, sequenced in a study of T cell repertoires in cytomegalovirus infection. MiXCR, run by TCRdb on the reads, gives a single entry per CDR3 protein. The profile shows more than 400,000 distinct CDR3 sequences, approximately 26% of them singletons. What was sequenced was PBMCs. These receptors came from a human donor in good health (CMV status not recorded). Some clones in this sample may be carry-over from other donors' samples.

Remarks on this clonotype: With a much larger clone just one base away, this may be a read error. The V and J genes are TRBV11-2 and TRBJ1-2; TRBD1 might be the D (6 bases). Per the germline V gene, CDR1 is SGHAT and CDR2 is FQNNGV. Trimming took 2 bases from V and 3 from J, leaving 7 bases between them. The CDR3 is made up of 13 amino acids. The CDR3 sequence is CASSLQGHYGYTF. Here the CDR3 DNA reads TGTGCCAGCAGCTTACAGGGGCACTATGGCTACACCTTC.

The chain employs TRBV29-1 and TRBJ2-5; 10 bases line up with TRBD2. V shed 0 bases and J 4 bases; nucleotides not matched to a gene: 8. Germline-derived CDR1 and CDR2 are SQVTM and ANQGSEA. CDR3 length equals 16 residues. In DNA, the CDR3 is TGCAGCGTTGAAGACCTAGCGGGAGAGTACCGAGAGACCCAGTACTTC. Its protein is CSVEDLAGEYRETQYF.

The chain links TRBV12-3 or TRBV12-4 to TRBJ1-1; TRBD1 might be the D (6 bases). The CDR3 is 18 residues long. Trimming left V 7 bases short and J 3 bases short, with 27 bases between. The CDR3 here is CASNQFSGRRGFHTEAFF. The CDR3 region has the DNA TGTGCCAGCAATCAGTTCTCGGGGAGGAGGGGGTTCCACACTGAAGCTTTCTTT.

This clonotype appeared many times. This chain connects TRBV7-2 to TRBJ2-3, with TRBD2 matching 7 bases. Trimming removed 2 bases from V and 4 bases from J; junction bases left unmatched: 15. Germline assignment: CDR1 SGHTA and CDR2 FQGNSA. The CDR3 runs 18 residues. In DNA form, the CDR3 reads TGTGCCAGCAGCTTAAAGGGCGCTAGCGGAGTCTTGCCAGATACGCAGTATTTT. Protein: CASSLKGASGVLPDTQYF.

This clonotype was seen a few times. The V and J genes are TRBV24-1 and TRBJ2-1; 8 nucleotides align to TRBD2. This CDR3 comprises 17 residues. Trimming cost V 5 bases and J 5 bases; bases outside gene matches: 13. CDR1 is KGHDR and CDR2 is SFDVKD in the germline V gene. The DNA of the CDR3 is TGTGCCACCAGTGTTCGGCCGGGACTAGGTAGGGACAATGAGCAGTTCTTC. It specifies CATSVRPGLGRDNEQFF.

The table lists this clonotype with many counts. The CDR3 coding sequence is TGTGCCAGCAGCTTCGGCGGGACAGGGGGCGCCCGCTATGGCTACACCTTC. It encodes CASSFGGTGGARYGYTF. The chain joins TRBV7-2 to TRBJ1-2, with 12 nucleotides matching TRBD1. CDR3 size: 17 residues. In germline, CDR1 is SGHTA, CDR2 FQGNSA. The trim removed 3 bases at V and 4 bases at J, leaving 9 bases unmatched.

The V and J genes are TRBV14 and TRBJ2-2, with TRBD1 as a possible D gene (6 bases). With 2 bases removed from V and 1 base from J, the gap between germline ends came to 20 bases. The germline V gene encodes CDR1 SGHDN and CDR2 FVKESK. The CDR3 sequence is 19 residues long. CDR3 DNA sequence: TGTGCCAGCAGCCAACCCCGAACAGGGAGAAAAAGGAACACCGGGGAGCTGTTTTTT. The encoded protein is CASSQPRTGRKRNTGELFF.

The genes are TRBV6-2 or TRBV6-3 and TRBJ2-1, with 9 bases lining up with TRBD2. J was trimmed by 8 bases and V by 0 bases; bases with no gene match: 14. Germline CDR1 reads MNHEY; CDR2 reads SVGEGT. The CDR3 is made up of 18 amino acids. The CDR3 region is CASSYSYKPGLARYEQFF. The CDR3 DNA follows: TGTGCCAGCAGTTACTCGTACAAACCGGGACTAGCACGCTATGAGCAGTTCTTC.

This clonotype came up many times. The chain uses TRBV7-2 and TRBJ1-5; D is unresolved. The CDR3 is made up of 12 amino acids. The germline V gene encodes CDR1 SGHTA and CDR2 FQGNSA. Trimming took 5 bases from V and 8 from J, leaving 10 bases between them. The CDR3 loop reads CASSQPLEPQHF. Here the CDR3 DNA reads TGTGCCAGCAGCCAACCTTTGGAGCCCCAGCATTTT.

The chain couples TRBV6-6 to TRBJ1-5; no definite D call. The germline V and J ends were trimmed by 6 bases and 3 bases, with 12 bases remaining between them. CDR3 length: 14 amino acids. Germline V gives CDR1 MNHNY, CDR2 SVGAGI (reference sequence). DNA of the CDR3: TGTGCCAGCAGACCCCGGCAGGTCAATCAGCCCCAGCATTTT. This encodes CASRPRQVNQPQHF.

This clonotype has ten or more counts. The chain carries TRBV11-2 and TRBJ1-1; D ambiguous. The length of the CDR3 is 14 residues. Germline lookup yields CDR1 SGHAT and CDR2 FQNNGV. Trimming shortened V by 0 bases and J by 4 bases, and 9 bases separated the two germline ends. The CDR3 region has the DNA TGTGCCAGCAGCTTAGATCGGGGTGGCACTGAAGCTTTCTTT. Encoded protein: CASSLDRGGTEAFF.

The chain is built from TRBV15 and TRBJ2-3, with 10 positions matching TRBD2. V shed 5 bases, J shed 3 bases, and the junction held 8 bases outside the gene matches. Germline V CDR1 and CDR2: LNHNV, YYDKDF (reference sequence). This CDR3 has 16 residues. The CDR3 DNA follows: TGTGCCACCAGCCCCCGAGCGGGAGGGGGAACAGATACGCAGTATTTT. Translated, it gives CATSPRAGGGTDTQYF.

There are a few counts of this clonotype. The chain joins TRBV28 to TRBJ2-7; TRBD1 matches at 9 bases. With V trimmed by 7 bases and J by 3 bases, 7 bases remained unmatched. CDR1 is MDHEN and CDR2 is SYDVKM in the germline V gene. CDR3 size: 14 residues. The CDR3 DNA sequence: TGTGCCAGCAATCAGGTGGACAGGGGCTACGAGCAGTACTTC. It codes for CASNQVDRGYEQYF.

The sample holds a few counts of this clonotype. The J gene is TRBJ1-6, the V gene TRBV12-3 or TRBV12-4; possible D gene TRBD1, 5 bases. Trimming took 3 bases from V and 7 from J, leaving 19 bases between them. CDR3 length equals 17 residues. The chain's CDR3 is CASSFFIGGTENSPLHF. The CDR3 DNA reads TGTGCCAGCAGTTTTTTCATCGGGGGTACGGAGAATTCACCCCTCCACTTT.

This clonotype was detected a few times. The rearrangement uses TRBV7-2 and TRBJ2-1, with D possibly matching TRBD2 (6 bases). CDR1 SGHTA and CDR2 FQGNSA come from the germline V gene. CDR3 size: 16 residues. Trimming left V 1 base short and J 7 bases short, with 17 bases between. CDR3 nucleotide sequence: TGTGCCAGCAGCTTAGGAACAAGCGGGCGGGGTAATGAGCAGTTCTTC. Amino acids: CASSLGTSGRGNEQFF. Together with reference TRBV7-2 and TRBJ2-1, the CDR3 gives the full variable domain: GAGVSQSPSNKVTEKGKDVELRCDPISGHTALYWYRQSLGQGLEFLIYFQGNSAPDKSGLPSDRFSAERTGGSVSTLTIQRTQQEDSAVYLCASSLGTSGRGNEQFFGPGTRLTVL.